The entry below describes one T cell receptor beta chain. Its antigen is undetermined. Healthy bone marrow donors made up the donor group. V lost 0 bases and J lost 6, with 12 bases in between. This CDR3 is built from 15 residues. Germline V CDR1 and CDR2: KGHSH, LQKENI. The data stem from a study of cytomegalovirus exposure and HLA in healthy donors. Notes on the study in general: Common viral pathogens (according to a later analysis) appeared linked to several of the most significant clusters. In an earlier analysis, productive rearrangement rates for most beta V segments clustered near 87% or 30%.

Primers: 60 Vbeta forward and 13 Jbeta reverse. Per the study methods: Later analysis identified 65 million to 80 million unique TCR beta chains, approximately 11 million shared. The data were produced by immunoSEQ multiplex PCR, yet TCRdb's version contains in-frame clones alone and is incomplete. V and J calls and clone size are given by that table; D and trimming were obtained from the DNA. Of more than 40,000 clones in the sample, 65% to 85% were seen once. The rearrangement uses TRBV18 and TRBJ1-5; D might be TRBD1 (5 bases). This clonotype was sampled from a man aged 50-60 years in good health and CMV-seronegative. The specimen was PBMCs. This CDR3 is CASSPPPREGQPQHF. The CDR3 region has the DNA TGTGCCAGCTCACCACCCCCCAGGGAGGGTCAGCCCCAGCATTTT.